This passage covers 15 T cell receptor beta chains from one sample sequenced in a study of identifying expanded T cells in peripheral blood. Method: immunoSEQ multiplex PCR; TCRdb's copy keeps in-frame clones and lacks some. The table shows 100,000 to 150,000 clones, with approximately 80% occurring only once. Sequenced material: blood. The receptors stem from a person aged 18 to 70 in good health.

The genes are TRBV7-9 and TRBJ1-2; D possibly corresponds to TRBD1 (5 bases). V lost 3 bases, J lost 2 bases, and 13 bases lay in between. CDR3 length: 15 amino acids. Germline-derived CDR1 and CDR2 are SEHNR and FQNEAQ (reference sequence). The CDR3 reads CASSLIGDLNYGYTF. Here the CDR3 DNA reads TGTGCCAGCAGCTTGATAGGGGATTTAAACTATGGCTACACCTTC.

This chain connects TRBV6-1 to TRBJ2-5, with D perhaps TRBD1 (5 bases). Germline V CDR1 and CDR2: MNHNS, SASEGT. The CDR3 is made up of 12 amino acids. Deletions cut 6 bases from V and 1 base from J, with 6 bases between. This CDR3 reads CASRTAQETQYF. In DNA form, the CDR3 reads TGTGCCAGCAGGACAGCCCAAGAGACCCAGTACTTC.

The chain recombines TRBV21-1 with TRBJ1-2. TRBV21-1 constitutes a pseudogene. The CDR3 loop spans 11 amino acids. The CDR3 reads CASSEPGGYTF. CDR3 in DNA: TGTGCCAGCAGCGAACCGGGGGGCTACACCTTC.

Concerning this clone: This sample includes further DNA sequences coding for the same CDR3. The chain carries TRBV10-3 and TRBJ1-5; the D is unclear. CDR3 length: 12 residues. Germline V lookup: CDR1 ENHRY, CDR2 SYGVKD. The V gene lost 5 bases and the J gene lost 1 base, with 3 bases spanning the gap. The CDR3 loop reads CAISQSNQPQHF. The DNA of the CDR3 is TGTGCCATCAGTCAAAGCAATCAGCCCCAGCATTTT.

This clone was detected a few times. The V gene is TRBV6-5, the J gene TRBJ1-5; D is unclear. V gave up 6 bases and J gave up 5 bases, with 14 bases separating them. This CDR3 contains 14 residues. Germline V gene sequence: CDR1 MNHEY, CDR2 SVGAGI. DNA of the CDR3: TGTGCCAGCAGAGATTACCTCGGAGATCAGCCCCAGCATTTT. Amino acids: CASRDYLGDQPQHF.

This chain joins TRBV10-1 and TRBJ2-1; 10 nucleotides align to TRBD1. The CDR3 has 16 amino acids. Losses at the gene ends were 3 bases for V and 15 bases for J; bases not matched to a gene: 17. CDR1 WNHNN and CDR2 SYGVQD come from the germline V gene (reference sequence). The chain's CDR3 is CASSDHLPPGQGILFF. The CDR3 DNA sequence: TGCGCCAGCAGTGATCATTTGCCACCGGGACAGGGGATTTTGTTCTTC.

The gene calls are TRBV9 and TRBJ2-3, with D possibly matching TRBD1 (5 bases). CDR3 length: 13 amino acids. V was clipped by 4 bases and J by 6 bases, with 12 bases between them. CDR1 is SGDLS and CDR2 is YYNGEE in the germline V gene. The CDR3 spells CASSLGQGDTQYF. The CDR3 coding sequence is TGTGCCAGCAGCCTAGGGCAGGGCGATACGCAGTATTTT.

The chain couples TRBV4-1 to TRBJ1-2; no clear D gene. The CDR3 totals 15 residues. Trimming took 1 base from V and 1 from J, leaving 10 bases between them. Germline-derived CDR1 and CDR2 are MGHRA and YSYEKL. The CDR3 DNA sequence: TGCGCCAGCAGCCAAGCGTATAGCCGTAACTATGGCTACACCTTC. Translating it yields CASSQAYSRNYGYTF.

The chain carries TRBV18 and TRBJ2-5, with D possibly TRBD2 on 6 matching bases. V gave up 6 bases and J gave up 5 bases, with 13 bases separating them. Germline assignment: CDR1 KGHSH and CDR2 LQKENI. There are 13 residues in the CDR3. CDR3 in amino acids: CASSLGRSETQYF. The CDR3 coding sequence is TGTGCCAGCTCCCTAGGGAGGTCGGAGACCCAGTACTTC.

This clone has only one observation. The V call is TRBV19, the J call TRBJ1-5; maybe TRBD1 (5 bases). This CDR3 is built from 15 residues. Germline-derived CDR1 and CDR2 are LNHDA and SQIVND (reference sequence). V was trimmed by 4 bases and J by 6 bases, leaving 16 bases between them. DNA for the CDR3: TGTGCCAGTAGTACCGGTACAGGTTACTTTCAGCCCCAGCATTTT. Translation gives CASSTGTGYFQPQHF.

In nucleotides, the CDR3 is TGTGCCAGCAGCCTACAGGGACTCCCTCTCAACACTGAAGCTTTCTTT. Its protein is CASSLQGLPLNTEAFF. The chain combines TRBV25-1 with TRBJ1-1; the D gene is possibly TRBD1 (6 bases). The CDR3 length is 16 residues. Germline CDR1 and CDR2: MGHDK and SYGVNS. Trimming cost V 6 bases and J 2 bases, with 19 bases left between them.

The chain couples TRBV6-1 to TRBJ2-7; TRBD1 matches at 9 bases. CDR1 is MNHNS, CDR2 SASEGT, per germline. J gave up 5 bases and V 1 base, and 9 bases lay outside the gene matches. This CDR3 contains 16 residues. CDR3 sequence: CASSEVAGQGINEQYF. In DNA, the CDR3 is TGTGCCAGCAGTGAAGTCGCGGGACAGGGAATCAACGAGCAGTACTTC.

This chain connects TRBV5-4 to TRBJ1-2, with 10 positions matching TRBD1. This CDR3 contains 15 residues. The germline V gene encodes CDR1 SGHNT and CDR2 YYREEE (reference sequence). The V and J ends lost 4 bases and 8 bases, in that order; junction bases with no gene match: 11. The CDR3 loop reads CASSEGDRGILGYTF. In DNA form, the CDR3 reads TGTGCCAGCAGCGAGGGGGACAGGGGAATTTTAGGCTACACCTTC. The complete variable domain, with remaining parts taken from reference TRBV5-4 and TRBJ1-2, reads ETGVTQSPTHLIKTRGQQVTLRCSSQSGHNTVSWYQQALGQGPQFIFQYYREEENGRGNFPPRFSGLQFPNYSSELNVNALELDDSALYLCASSEGDRGILGYTFGSGTRLTVV.

The chain links TRBV5-8 to TRBJ2-7; 9 positions agree with TRBD1. The CDR3 consists of 13 residues. Germline V gene sequence: CDR1 SGHTS, CDR2 YDEGEE. V shed 3 bases, J shed 3 bases, and the junction held 1 base outside the gene matches. CDR3 region: CASSSDRGYEQYF. Written as DNA, the CDR3 is TGTGCCAGCAGCTCGGACAGGGGCTACGAGCAGTACTTC.

The count of this clone is one. This chain uses TRBV11-2 with TRBJ2-3; D unclear. The CDR3 sequence is 11 residues long. Germline loops: CDR1 SGHAT, CDR2 FQNNGV. Trimming pared 7 bases from V and 8 bases from J, leaving 10 bases between. Here the CDR3 DNA reads TGTGCCAGCACCTCGGGTCGTACGCAGTATTTT. The encoded protein is CASTSGRTQYF. Full variable domain (outside the CDR3, taken from reference TRBV11-2 and TRBJ2-3): EAGVAQSPRYKIIEKRQSVAFWCNPISGHATLYWYQQILGQGPKLLIQFQNNGVVDDSQLPKDRFSAERLKGVDSTLKIQPAKLEDSAVYLCASTSGRTQYFGPGTRLTVL.